Here is one T cell receptor beta chain with its context. What it recognizes is unknown. This may arise from a read error, as a much more abundant clone is one base away. The entry originates in a study of molecular identifiers for immune sequencing clone quantification. At the level of the study: Replicate experiments took RNA from around 20,000 or 100,000 naive CD8 cells, divided it five ways and sequenced four. Findings and limits, study-wide: Clones above 20 RNA copies contained over 97% of effector molecules and under 1% of naive molecules.

Libraries from naive CD8 cells were generated from about 20,000 to 1,000,000 sorted cells (with 10%, 30% or 50% RNA). Naive CD8 T cells were sorted, and the gate applied was CD8+CD4-CCR7+CD45RA+. Trimming took off 5 bases at V and 6 bases at J, with 14 bases between the two ends. The germline V gene has CDR1 SEHNR and CDR2 FQNEAQ (reference sequence). The CDR3 length is 13 residues. MiXCR, run by TCRdb on the PCR reads, gives a single entry per CDR3 protein. The sample yields about 300,000 distinct CDR3 sequences, about a fifth seen once. This TCR came from a human donor in good health. Some libraries in this study had Jurkat cell RNA spiked in. Sequencing was done on a sample of naive CD8+ T cells from blood, with Jurkat cell RNA spiked in. As to subset: FACS-sorted CD8+CD4-CCR7+CD45RA+ naive T cells. The rearrangement uses TRBV7-9 and TRBJ2-7, with a possible D match to TRBD1 (6 bases). The CDR3: CASSATSRGEQYF. The CDR3 DNA reads TGTGCCAGCAGCGCAACAAGCAGGGGCGAGCAGTACTTC.